This passage covers 6 T cell receptor beta chains from one sample sequenced in a study of T cell changes during pregnancy in multiple sclerosis. Profiled with immunoSEQ multiplex PCR; TCRdb holds only in-frame clones, not every one. Here the sample spans about 69,000 clones, 80% to 95% being singletons. Material: peripheral blood, obtained in the third trimester of pregnancy. These receptors all stem from a female donor in good health, enrolled as a control in a pregnancy study.

This chain connects TRBV7-9 to TRBJ2-7, with no clear D. The germline V gene encodes CDR1 SEHNR and CDR2 FQNEAQ (reference sequence). Trimming removed 11 bases from V and 5 bases from J, with 16 bases in between. The CDR3 covers 12 residues. The CDR3 region is CACALRTDEQYF. The CDR3 DNA reads as TGTGCCTGCGCCCTTCGCACCGACGAGCAGTACTTC. The entire variable domain, with the rest obtained from reference TRBV7-9 and TRBJ2-7, is as follows: DTGVSQNPRHKITKRGQNVTFRCDPISEHNRLYWYRQTLGQGPEFLTYFQNEAQLEKSRLLSDRFSAERPKGSFSTLEIQRTEQGDSAMYLCACALRTDEQYFGPGTRLTVT.

V usage is TRBV10-3 and J usage is TRBJ1-1, with TRBD1 matching 7 bases. CDR3 length equals 15 residues. CDR1 and CDR2 from the germline V gene are ENHRY and SYGVKD. V was pared by 6 bases and J by 1 base, with 8 bases of the junction left unmatched. The CDR3 is CAIRAQGSQNTEAFF. CDR3 DNA sequence: TGTGCCATCAGGGCACAGGGGTCACAGAACACTGAAGCTTTCTTT.

V is TRBV6-5 and J is TRBJ1-1; the match to TRBD1 covers 8 bases. The CDR3 is 15 residues long. V shed 6 bases, J shed 4 bases, and the junction held 10 bases outside the gene matches. Germline V CDR1 and CDR2: MNHEY, SVGAGI. CDR3 sequence (DNA): TGTGCCAGCAGGCAATCAGGGGGCGCGGGCACTGAAGCTTTCTTT. It encodes CASRQSGGAGTEAFF.

The V gene is TRBV7-2, the J gene TRBJ2-7; D gene uncertain. The germline gives CDR1 SGHTA, CDR2 FQGNSA. V was clipped by 4 bases and J by 4 bases, with 5 bases between them. The CDR3 consists of 11 residues. The CDR3: CASSSQYEQYF. Here the CDR3 DNA reads TGTGCCAGCAGCTCCCAGTACGAGCAGTACTTC.

This sequence joins TRBV5-1 and TRBJ2-1, with TRBD2 identical over 9 bases. CDR1 and CDR2 (germline): SGHRS, YFSETQ. The V segment lost 0 bases and the J segment 9 bases; nucleotides outside the gene matches: 7. The CDR3 runs 15 residues. The CDR3 DNA is TGCGCCAGCAGCTTGGCCTTAGCGGGGGTTCCTGAGCAGTTCTTC. Amino acid sequence: CASSLALAGVPEQFF.

The V gene is TRBV5-6, the J gene TRBJ2-7; perhaps TRBD2 as D (5 bases). The V end was cut by 2 bases, the J end by 2 bases, with 11 bases between. CDR1 SGHDT and CDR2 YYEEEE come from the germline V gene. The CDR3 totals 14 residues. CDR3 sequence (DNA): TGTGCCAGCAGCTTAGCCGGGGTCCCCTACGAGCAGTACTTC. It yields the protein CASSLAGVPYEQYF.